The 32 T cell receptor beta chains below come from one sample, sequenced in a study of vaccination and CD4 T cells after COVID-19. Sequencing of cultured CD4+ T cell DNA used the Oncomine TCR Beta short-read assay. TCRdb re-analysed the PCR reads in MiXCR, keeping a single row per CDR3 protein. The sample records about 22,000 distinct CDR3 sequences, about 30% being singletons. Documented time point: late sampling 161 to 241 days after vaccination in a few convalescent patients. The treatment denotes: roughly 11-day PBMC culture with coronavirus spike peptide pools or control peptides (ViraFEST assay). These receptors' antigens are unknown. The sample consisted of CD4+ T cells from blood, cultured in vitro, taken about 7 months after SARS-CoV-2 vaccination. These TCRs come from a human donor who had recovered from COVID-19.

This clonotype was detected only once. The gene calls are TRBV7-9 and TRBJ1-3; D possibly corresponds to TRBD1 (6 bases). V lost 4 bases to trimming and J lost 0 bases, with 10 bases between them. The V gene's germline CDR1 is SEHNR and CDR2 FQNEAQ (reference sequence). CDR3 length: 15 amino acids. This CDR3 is CASSSTGSSGNTIYF. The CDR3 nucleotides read TGTGCCAGCAGCTCAACAGGGAGCTCTGGAAACACCATATATTTT.

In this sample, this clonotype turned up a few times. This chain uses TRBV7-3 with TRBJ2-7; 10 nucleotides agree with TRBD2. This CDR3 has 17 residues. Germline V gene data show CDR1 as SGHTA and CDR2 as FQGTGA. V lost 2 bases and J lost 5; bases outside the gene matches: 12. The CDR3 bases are TGTGCCAGCAGCTTAGGTGGAGCGGGAGGGCCGATGGACGAGCAGTACTTC. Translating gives CASSLGGAGGPMDEQYF.

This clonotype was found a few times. CDR3 in DNA: TGTGCCAGCAGTTTAAGGCCAGGTACGCAGTATTTT. It translates to CASSLRPGTQYF. The chain carries TRBV27 and TRBJ2-3; D unclear. CDR1 MNHEY and CDR2 SMNVEV come from the germline V gene (reference sequence). The CDR3 totals 12 residues. The germline V and J ends were trimmed by 2 bases and 8 bases, with 8 bases remaining between them.

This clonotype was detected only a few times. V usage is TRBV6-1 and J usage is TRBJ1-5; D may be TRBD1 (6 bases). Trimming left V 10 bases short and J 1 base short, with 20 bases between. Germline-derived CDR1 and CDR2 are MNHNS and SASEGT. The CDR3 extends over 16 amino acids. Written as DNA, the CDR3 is TGTGCCAACCTACCTGGCAAGGGGGAAAGCAATCAGCCCCAGCATTTT. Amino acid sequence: CANLPGKGESNQPQHF.

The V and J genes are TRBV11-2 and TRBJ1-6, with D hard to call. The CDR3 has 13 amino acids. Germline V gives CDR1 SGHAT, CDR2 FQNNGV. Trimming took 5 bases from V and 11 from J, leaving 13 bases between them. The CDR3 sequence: CASSPGERAPLHF. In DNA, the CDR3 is TGTGCCAGCAGCCCCGGAGAAAGGGCACCCCTCCACTTT.

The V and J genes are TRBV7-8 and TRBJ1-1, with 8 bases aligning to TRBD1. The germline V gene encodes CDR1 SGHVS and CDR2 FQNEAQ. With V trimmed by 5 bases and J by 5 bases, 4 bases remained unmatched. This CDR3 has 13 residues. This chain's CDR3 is CASSTQGGTEAFF. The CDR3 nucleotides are TGTGCCAGCAGCACACAGGGGGGAACTGAAGCTTTCTTT.

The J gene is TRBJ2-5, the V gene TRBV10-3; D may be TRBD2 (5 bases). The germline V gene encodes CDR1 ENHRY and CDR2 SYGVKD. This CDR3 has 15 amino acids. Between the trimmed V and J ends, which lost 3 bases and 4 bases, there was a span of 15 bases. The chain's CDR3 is CAISDLGGEGETQYF. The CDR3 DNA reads TGTGCCATCAGTGATCTTGGCGGAGAGGGAGAGACCCAGTACTTC.

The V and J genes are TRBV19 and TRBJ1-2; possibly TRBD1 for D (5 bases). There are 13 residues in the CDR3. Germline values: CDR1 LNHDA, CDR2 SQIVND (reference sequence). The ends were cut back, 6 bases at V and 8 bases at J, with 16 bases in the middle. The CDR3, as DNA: TGTGCCAGTAGAGACAGACACTCAGTGGGCTACACCTTC. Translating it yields CASRDRHSVGYTF. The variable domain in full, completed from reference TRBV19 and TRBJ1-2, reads DGGITQSPKYLFRKEGQNVTLSCEQNLNHDAMYWYRQDPGQGLRLIYYSQIVNDFQKGDIAEGYSVSREKKESFPLTVTSAQKNPTAFYLCASRDRHSVGYTFGSGTRLTVV.

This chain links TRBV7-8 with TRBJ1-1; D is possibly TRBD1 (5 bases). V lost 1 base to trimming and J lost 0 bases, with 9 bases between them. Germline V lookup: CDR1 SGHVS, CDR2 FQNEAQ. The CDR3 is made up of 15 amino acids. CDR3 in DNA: TGTGCCAGCAGCTTAGGCGGGGACCTGAACACTGAAGCTTTCTTT. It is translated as CASSLGGDLNTEAFF.

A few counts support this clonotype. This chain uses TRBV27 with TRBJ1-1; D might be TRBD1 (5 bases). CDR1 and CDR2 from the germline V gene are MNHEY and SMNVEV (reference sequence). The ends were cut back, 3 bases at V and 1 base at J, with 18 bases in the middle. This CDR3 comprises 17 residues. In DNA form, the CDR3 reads TGTGCCAGCAGTTTCGGCCAGGGACGTTCGTGGAACACTGAAGCTTTCTTT. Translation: CASSFGQGRSWNTEAFF.

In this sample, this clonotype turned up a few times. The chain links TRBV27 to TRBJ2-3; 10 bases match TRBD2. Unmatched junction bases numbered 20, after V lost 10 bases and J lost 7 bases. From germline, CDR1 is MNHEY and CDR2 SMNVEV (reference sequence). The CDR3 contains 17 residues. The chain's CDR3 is CAIWGGTSAYLRHTQYF. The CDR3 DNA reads TGTGCCATCTGGGGTGGGACTAGCGCGTATTTACGCCATACGCAGTATTTT.

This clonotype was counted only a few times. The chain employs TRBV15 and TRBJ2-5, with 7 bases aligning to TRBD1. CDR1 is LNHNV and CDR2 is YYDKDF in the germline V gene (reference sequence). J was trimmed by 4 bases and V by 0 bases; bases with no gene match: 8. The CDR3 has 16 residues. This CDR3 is CATSRDATGSVETQYF. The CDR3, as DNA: TGTGCCACCAGCAGAGATGCGACAGGGTCCGTAGAGACCCAGTACTTC.

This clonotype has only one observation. The CDR3 protein is CASSQGGTVNQPQHF. CDR3 bases: TGTGCCAGCAGCCAAGGTGGGACAGTCAATCAGCCCCAGCATTTT. The V and J genes are TRBV4-2 and TRBJ1-5, with 7 bases lining up with TRBD1. V dropped 1 base and J dropped 3; count of bases not matched to a gene: 3. This CDR3 has 15 amino acids. Germline V gene sequence: CDR1 LGHNA, CDR2 YNFKEQ.

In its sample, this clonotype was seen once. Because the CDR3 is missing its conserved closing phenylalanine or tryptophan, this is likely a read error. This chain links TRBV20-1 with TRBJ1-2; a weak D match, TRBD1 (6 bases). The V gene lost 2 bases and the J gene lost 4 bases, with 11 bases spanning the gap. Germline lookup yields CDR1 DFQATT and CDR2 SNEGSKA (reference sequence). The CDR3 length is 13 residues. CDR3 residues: CSARQGLGYGYTL. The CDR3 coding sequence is TGCAGTGCTAGACAGGGGTTGGGCTATGGCTACACCCTC.

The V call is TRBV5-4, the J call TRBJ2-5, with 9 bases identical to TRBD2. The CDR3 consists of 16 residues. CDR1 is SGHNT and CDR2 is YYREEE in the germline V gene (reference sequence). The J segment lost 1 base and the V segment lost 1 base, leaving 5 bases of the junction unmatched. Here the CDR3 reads CASSLRSGGIQETQYF. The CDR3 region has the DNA TGTGCCAGCAGCTTGAGGAGCGGGGGGATCCAAGAGACCCAGTACTTC.

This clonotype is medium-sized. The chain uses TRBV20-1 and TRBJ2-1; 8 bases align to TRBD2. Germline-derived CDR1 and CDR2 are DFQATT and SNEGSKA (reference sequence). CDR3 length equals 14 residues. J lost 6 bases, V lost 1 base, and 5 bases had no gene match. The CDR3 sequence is CSARGDSGSNEQFF. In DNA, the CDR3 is TGCAGTGCTAGAGGAGACAGCGGGAGCAATGAGCAGTTCTTC.

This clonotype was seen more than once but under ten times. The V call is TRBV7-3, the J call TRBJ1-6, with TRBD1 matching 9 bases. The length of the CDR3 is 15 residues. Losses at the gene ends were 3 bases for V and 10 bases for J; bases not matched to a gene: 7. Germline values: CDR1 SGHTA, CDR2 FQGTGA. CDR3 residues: CASSFLGTGRSPLHF. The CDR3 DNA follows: TGTGCCAGCAGCTTTCTCGGGACAGGGCGGTCACCCCTCCACTTT.

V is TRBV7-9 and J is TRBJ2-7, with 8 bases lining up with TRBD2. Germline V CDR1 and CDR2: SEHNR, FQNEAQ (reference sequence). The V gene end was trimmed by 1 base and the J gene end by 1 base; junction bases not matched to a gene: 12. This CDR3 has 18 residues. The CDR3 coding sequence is TGTGCCAGCAGCTTAGGAGCGTGGTCAAGCGGGAGTTCCTACGAGCAGTACTTC. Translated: CASSLGAWSSGSSYEQYF.

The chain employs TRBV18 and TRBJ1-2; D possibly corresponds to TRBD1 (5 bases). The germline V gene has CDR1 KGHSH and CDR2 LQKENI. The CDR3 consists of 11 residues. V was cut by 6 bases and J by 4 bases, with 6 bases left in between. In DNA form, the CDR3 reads TGTGCCAGCTCGGGACCCTATGGCTACACCTTC. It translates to CASSGPYGYTF.

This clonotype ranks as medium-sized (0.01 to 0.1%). The CDR3 bases are TGTGCCAGGGGGACTAGCGGGAGGAGTGAGCAGTTCTTC. This sequence encodes CARGTSGRSEQFF. The J gene is TRBJ2-1, the V gene TRBV2; 15 nucleotides agree with TRBD2. The trim removed 9 bases at V and 9 bases at J, leaving 3 bases unmatched. From germline, CDR1 is SNHLY and CDR2 FYNNEI. This CDR3 is built from 13 residues.

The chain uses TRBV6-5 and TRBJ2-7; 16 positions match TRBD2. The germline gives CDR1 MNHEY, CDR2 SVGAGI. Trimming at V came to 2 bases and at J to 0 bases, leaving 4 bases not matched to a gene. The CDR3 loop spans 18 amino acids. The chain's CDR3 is CASSYRGLAGGPSYEQYF. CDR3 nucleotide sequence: TGTGCCAGCAGTTACCGGGGACTAGCGGGAGGGCCCTCCTACGAGCAGTACTTC.

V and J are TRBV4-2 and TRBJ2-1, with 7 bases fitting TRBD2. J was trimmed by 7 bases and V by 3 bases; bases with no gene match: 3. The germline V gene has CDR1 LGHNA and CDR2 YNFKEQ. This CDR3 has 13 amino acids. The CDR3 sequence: CASSQGGRNEQFF. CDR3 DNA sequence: TGTGCCAGCAGCCAGGGAGGGCGTAATGAGCAGTTCTTC.

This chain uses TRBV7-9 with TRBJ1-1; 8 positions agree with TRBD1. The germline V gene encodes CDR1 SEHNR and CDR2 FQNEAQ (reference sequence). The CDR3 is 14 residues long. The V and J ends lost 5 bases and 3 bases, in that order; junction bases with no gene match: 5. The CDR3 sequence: CASSSGQGDTEAFF. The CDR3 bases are TGTGCCAGCAGCAGTGGACAGGGAGACACTGAAGCTTTCTTT.

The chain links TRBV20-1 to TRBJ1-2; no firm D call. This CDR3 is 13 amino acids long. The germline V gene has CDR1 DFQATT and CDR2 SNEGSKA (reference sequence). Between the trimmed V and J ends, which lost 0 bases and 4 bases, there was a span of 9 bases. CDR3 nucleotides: TGCAGTGCTAGAGATTCTAAATCCTATGGCTACACCTTC. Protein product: CSARDSKSYGYTF.

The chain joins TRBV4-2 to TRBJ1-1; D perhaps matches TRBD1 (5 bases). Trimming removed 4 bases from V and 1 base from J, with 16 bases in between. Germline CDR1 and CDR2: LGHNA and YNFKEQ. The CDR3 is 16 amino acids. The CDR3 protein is CASSPRDGRTNTEAFF. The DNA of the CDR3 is TGTGCCAGCAGCCCTCGGGACGGGCGGACGAACACTGAAGCTTTCTTT.

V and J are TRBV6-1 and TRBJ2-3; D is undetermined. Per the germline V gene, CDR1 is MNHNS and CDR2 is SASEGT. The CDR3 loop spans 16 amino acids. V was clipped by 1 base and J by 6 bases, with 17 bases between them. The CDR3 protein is CASSEVFVVPADTQYF. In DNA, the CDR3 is TGTGCCAGCAGTGAAGTATTCGTGGTTCCAGCTGATACGCAGTATTTT.

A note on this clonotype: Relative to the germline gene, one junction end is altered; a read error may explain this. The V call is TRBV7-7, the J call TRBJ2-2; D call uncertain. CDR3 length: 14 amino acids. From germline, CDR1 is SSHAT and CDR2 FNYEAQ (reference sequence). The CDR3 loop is CASSSNPNTGELFF. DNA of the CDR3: TGTGCTAGCAGCTCGAACCCGAACACCGGGGAGCTGTTTTTT.

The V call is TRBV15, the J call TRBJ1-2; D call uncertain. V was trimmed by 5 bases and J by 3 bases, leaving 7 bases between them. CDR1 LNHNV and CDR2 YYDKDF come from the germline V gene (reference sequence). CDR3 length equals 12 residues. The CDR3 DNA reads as TGTGCCACCAGCGCCAGAGACTATGGCTACACCTTC. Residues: CATSARDYGYTF.

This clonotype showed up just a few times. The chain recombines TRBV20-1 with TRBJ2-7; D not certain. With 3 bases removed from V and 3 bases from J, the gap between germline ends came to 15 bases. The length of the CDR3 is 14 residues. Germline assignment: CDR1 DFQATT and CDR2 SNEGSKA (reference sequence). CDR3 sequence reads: CSARPPTRNYEQYF. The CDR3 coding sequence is TGCAGTGCTAGGCCGCCGACGAGGAACTACGAGCAGTACTTC.

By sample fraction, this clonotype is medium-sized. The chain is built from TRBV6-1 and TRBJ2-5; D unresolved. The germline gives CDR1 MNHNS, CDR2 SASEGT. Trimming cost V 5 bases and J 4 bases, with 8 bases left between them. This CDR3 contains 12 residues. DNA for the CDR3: TGTGCCAGCAGTCGGATGCGAGAGACCCAGTACTTC. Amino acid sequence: CASSRMRETQYF.

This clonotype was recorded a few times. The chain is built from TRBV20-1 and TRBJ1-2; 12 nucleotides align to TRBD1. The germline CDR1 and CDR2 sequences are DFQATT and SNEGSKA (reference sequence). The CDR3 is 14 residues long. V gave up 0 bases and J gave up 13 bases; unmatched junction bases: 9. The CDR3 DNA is TGCAGTGCTAGAGATCACGGGACAGGGGGCCTTCCCACCTTC. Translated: CSARDHGTGGLPTF.

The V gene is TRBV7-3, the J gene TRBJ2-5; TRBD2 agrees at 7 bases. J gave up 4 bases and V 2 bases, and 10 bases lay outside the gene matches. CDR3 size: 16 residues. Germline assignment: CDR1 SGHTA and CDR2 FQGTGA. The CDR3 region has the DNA TGTGCCAGCAGCTTAGGCTGGCGGGAGAGCCGAGAGACCCAGTACTTC. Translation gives CASSLGWRESRETQYF.